This TCR beta chain was captured in a study of blood T cell repertoires in COVID-19. Study context: Sites in the United States, Italy and Spain provided acute and convalescent COVID-19 samples. T cells, B-cell-depleted T cells, or PBMCs provided the cDNA or gDNA that served as material.

This clone was counted once. Sequencing was performed with immunoSEQ multiplex PCR; in TCRdb, only in-frame clones are kept and a portion is missing. This table has about 190,000 clones, almost 90% appearing once. V shed 6 bases and J 2 bases; nucleotides not matched to a gene: 6. This CDR3 has 15 residues. The germline gives CDR1 MDHEN, CDR2 SYDVKM. The rearrangement joins TRBV28 to TRBJ2-2; 7 positions agree with TRBD2. The sequence came from a man in his fifties or sixties with acute or convalescent COVID-19. Sequencing input: peripheral blood. The CDR3 region has the DNA TGTGCCAGCAGGGAGGGGAGGGGCAACACCGGGGAGCTGTTTTTT. Amino acid sequence: CASREGRGNTGELFF.